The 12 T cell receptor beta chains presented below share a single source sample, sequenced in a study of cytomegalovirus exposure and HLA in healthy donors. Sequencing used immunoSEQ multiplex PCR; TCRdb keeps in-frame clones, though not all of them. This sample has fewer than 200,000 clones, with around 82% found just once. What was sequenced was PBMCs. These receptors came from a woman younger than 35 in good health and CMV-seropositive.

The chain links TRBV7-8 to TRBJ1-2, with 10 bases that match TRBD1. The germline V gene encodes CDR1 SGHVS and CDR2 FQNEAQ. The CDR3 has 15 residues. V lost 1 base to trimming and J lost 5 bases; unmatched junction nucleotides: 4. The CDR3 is CASSLVGDRGYGYTF. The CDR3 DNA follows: TGTGCCAGCAGCTTAGTGGGGGACAGGGGTTATGGCTACACCTTC.

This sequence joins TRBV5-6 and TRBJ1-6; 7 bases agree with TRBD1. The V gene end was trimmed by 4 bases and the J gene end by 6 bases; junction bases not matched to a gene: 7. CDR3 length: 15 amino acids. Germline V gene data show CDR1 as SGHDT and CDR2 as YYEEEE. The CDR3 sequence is CASSPTGVVNSPLHF. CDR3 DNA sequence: TGTGCCAGCAGCCCTACAGGGGTGGTTAATTCACCCCTCCACTTT.

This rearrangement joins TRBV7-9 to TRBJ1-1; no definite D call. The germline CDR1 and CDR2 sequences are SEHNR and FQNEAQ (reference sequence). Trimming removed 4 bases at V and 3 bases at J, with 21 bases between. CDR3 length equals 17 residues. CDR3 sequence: CASSSMMGSYRDTEAFF. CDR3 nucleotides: TGTGCCAGCAGCTCAATGATGGGTTCGTATCGGGACACTGAAGCTTTCTTT.

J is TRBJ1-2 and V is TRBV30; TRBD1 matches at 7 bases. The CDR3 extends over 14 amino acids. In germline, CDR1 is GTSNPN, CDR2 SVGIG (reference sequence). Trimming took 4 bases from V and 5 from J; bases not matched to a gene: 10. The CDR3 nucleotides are TGTGCCTGGACCACAGGGGACGATACTTATGGCTACACCTTC. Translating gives CAWTTGDDTYGYTF.

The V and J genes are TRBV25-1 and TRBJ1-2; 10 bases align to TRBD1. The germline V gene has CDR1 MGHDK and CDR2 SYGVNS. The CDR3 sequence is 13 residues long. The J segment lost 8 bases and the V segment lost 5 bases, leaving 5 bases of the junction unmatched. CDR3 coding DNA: TGTGCCAGCAGTCGGGGACAGGGGAACGGCTACACCTTC. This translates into CASSRGQGNGYTF.

CDR3 DNA: TGCGCCAGTAGTGACGAGACGACAGACAACACTGAAGCTTTCTTT. It translates to CASSDETTDNTEAFF. The gene calls are TRBV5-1 and TRBJ1-1; D possibly corresponds to TRBD1 (5 bases). Trimming shortened V by 8 bases and J by 2 bases, and 19 bases separated the two germline ends. This CDR3 region has 15 residues. Germline V gene data show CDR1 as SGHRS and CDR2 as YFSETQ. Complete variable domain (other parts from reference TRBV5-1 and TRBJ1-1): KAGVTQTPRYLIKTRGQQVTLSCSPISGHRSVSWYQQTPGQGLQFLFEYFSETQRNKGNFPGRFSGRQFSNSRSEMNVSTLELGDSALYLCASSDETTDNTEAFFGQGTRLTVV.

CDR3 nucleotide sequence: TGTGCCAGCACGACAGGGTACAATGAGCAGTTCTTC. It specifies CASTTGYNEQFF. The chain is built from TRBV7-6 and TRBJ2-1; 7 bases align to TRBD1. V lost 7 bases and J lost 4; bases outside the gene matches: 1. Germline V gene data show CDR1 as SGHVS and CDR2 as FNYEAQ. The CDR3 length is 12 residues.

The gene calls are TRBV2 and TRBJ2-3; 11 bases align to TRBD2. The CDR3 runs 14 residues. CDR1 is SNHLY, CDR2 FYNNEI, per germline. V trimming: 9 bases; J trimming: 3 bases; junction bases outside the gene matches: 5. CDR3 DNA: TGTGCCAGTACTAGCGGGGGAAGAACAGATACGCAGTATTTT. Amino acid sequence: CASTSGGRTDTQYF.

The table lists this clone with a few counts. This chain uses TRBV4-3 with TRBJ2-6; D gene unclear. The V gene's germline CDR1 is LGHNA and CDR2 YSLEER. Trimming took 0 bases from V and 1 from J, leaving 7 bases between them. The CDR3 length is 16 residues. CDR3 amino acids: CASSQDADSGANVLTF. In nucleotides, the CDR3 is TGCGCCAGCAGCCAAGATGCGGATTCTGGGGCCAACGTCCTGACTTTC.

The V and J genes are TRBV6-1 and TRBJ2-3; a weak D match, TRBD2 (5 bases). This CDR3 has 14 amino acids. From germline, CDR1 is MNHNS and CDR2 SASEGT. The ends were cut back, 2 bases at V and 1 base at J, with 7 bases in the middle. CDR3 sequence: CASSETGGTDTQYF. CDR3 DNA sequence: TGTGCCAGCAGTGAAACCGGGGGCACAGATACGCAGTATTTT.

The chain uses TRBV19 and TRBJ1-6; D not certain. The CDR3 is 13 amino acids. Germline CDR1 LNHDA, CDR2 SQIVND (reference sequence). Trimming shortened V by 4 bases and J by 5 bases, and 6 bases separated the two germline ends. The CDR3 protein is CASSTGDNSPLHF. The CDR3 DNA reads TGTGCCAGTAGTACCGGGGATAATTCACCCCTCCACTTT.

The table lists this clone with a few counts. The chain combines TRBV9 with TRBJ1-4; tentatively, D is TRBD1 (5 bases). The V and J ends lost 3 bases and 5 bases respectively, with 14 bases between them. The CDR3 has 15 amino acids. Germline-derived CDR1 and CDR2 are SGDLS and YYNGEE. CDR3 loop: CASSETPQGNEKLFF. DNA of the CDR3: TGTGCCAGCAGCGAGACCCCCCAGGGCAATGAAAAACTGTTTTTT.